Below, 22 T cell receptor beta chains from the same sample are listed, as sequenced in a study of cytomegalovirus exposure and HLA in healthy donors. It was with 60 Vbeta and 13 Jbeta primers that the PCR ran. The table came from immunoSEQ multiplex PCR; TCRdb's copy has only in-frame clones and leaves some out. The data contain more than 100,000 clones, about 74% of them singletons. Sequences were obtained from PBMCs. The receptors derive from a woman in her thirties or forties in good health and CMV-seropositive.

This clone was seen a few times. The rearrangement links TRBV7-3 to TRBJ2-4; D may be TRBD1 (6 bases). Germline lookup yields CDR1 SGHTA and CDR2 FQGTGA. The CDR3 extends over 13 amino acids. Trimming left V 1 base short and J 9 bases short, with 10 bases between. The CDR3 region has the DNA TGTGCCAGCAGCTTAAAAGTAGGGGGCATTCAGTACTTC. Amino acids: CASSLKVGGIQYF.

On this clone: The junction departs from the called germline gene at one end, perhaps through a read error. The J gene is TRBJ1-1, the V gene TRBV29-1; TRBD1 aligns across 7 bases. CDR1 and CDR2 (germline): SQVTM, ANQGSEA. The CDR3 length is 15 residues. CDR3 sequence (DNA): TGCAGCGTGGAAGACAGGGTAATGGGAAACACTGAAGCTTTCTTT. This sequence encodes CSVEDRVMGNTEAFF.

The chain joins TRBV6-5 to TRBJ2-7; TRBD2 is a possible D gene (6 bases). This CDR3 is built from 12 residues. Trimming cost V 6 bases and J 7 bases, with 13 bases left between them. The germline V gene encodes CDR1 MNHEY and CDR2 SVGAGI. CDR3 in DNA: TGTGCCAGCAGCCACCTTGGGGGGGAGCAGTACTTC. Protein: CASSHLGGEQYF.

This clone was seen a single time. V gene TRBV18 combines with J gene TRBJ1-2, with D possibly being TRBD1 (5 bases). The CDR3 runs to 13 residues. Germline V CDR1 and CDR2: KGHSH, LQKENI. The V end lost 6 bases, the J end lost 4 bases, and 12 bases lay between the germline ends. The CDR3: CASSGDSFYGYTF. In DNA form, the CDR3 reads TGTGCCAGCTCGGGGGACTCCTTCTATGGCTACACCTTC.

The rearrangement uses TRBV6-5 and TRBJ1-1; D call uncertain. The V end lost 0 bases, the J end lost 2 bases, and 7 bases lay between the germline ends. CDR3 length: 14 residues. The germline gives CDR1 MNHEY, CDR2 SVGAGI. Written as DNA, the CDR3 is TGTGCCAGCAGTTACTCTTTAGCAAACACTGAAGCTTTCTTT. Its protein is CASSYSLANTEAFF.

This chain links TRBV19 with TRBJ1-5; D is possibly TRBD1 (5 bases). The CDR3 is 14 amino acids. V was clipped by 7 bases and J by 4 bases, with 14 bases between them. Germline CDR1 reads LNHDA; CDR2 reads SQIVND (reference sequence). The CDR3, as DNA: TGTGCCAGTACCCCGATGGGGGGGAATCAGCCCCAGCATTTT. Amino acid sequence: CASTPMGGNQPQHF.

The CDR3 spells CASSQGQGEKLFF. CDR3 sequence (DNA): TGCGCCAGCAGCCAGGGACAGGGGGAAAAACTGTTTTTT. J is TRBJ1-4 and V is TRBV4-1; 10 positions agree with TRBD1. CDR1 and CDR2 from the germline V gene are MGHRA and YSYEKL. The trim removed 3 bases at V and 8 bases at J, leaving 0 bases unmatched. There are 13 residues in the CDR3.

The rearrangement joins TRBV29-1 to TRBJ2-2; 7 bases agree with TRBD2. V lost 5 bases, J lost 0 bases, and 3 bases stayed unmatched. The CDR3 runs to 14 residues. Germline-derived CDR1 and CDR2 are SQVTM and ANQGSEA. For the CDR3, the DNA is TGCAGCGTTATTAGCGGGTCGAACACCGGGGAGCTGTTTTTT. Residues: CSVISGSNTGELFF.

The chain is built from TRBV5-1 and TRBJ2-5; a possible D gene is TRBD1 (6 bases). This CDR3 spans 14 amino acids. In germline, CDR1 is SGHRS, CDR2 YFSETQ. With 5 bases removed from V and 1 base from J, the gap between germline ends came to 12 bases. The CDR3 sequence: CASSFQGFQETQYF. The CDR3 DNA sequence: TGCGCCAGCAGTTTCCAGGGGTTCCAAGAGACCCAGTACTTC. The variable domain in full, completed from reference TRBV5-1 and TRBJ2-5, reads KAGVTQTPRYLIKTRGQQVTLSCSPISGHRSVSWYQQTPGQGLQFLFEYFSETQRNKGNFPGRFSGRQFSNSRSEMNVSTLELGDSALYLCASSFQGFQETQYFGPGTRLLVL.

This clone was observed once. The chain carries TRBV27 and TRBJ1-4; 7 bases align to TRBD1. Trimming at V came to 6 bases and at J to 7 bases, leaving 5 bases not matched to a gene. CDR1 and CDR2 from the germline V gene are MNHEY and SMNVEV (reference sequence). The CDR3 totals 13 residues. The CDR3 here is CASRAQGVEKLFF. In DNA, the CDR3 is TGTGCCAGCAGGGCCCAGGGGGTTGAAAAACTGTTTTTT.

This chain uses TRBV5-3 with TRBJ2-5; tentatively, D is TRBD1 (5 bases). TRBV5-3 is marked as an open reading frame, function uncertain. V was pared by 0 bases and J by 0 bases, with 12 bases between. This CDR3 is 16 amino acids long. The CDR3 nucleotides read TGTGCCAGAAGCTTGGGAACTTGGGGCGACCAAGAGACCCAGTACTTC. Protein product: CARSLGTWGDQETQYF.

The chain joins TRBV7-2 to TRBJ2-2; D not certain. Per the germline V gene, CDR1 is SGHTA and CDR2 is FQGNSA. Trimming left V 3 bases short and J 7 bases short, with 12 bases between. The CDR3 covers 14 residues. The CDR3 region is CASSFGLAVGELFF. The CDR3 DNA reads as TGTGCCAGCAGCTTCGGCTTAGCTGTCGGGGAGCTGTTTTTT.

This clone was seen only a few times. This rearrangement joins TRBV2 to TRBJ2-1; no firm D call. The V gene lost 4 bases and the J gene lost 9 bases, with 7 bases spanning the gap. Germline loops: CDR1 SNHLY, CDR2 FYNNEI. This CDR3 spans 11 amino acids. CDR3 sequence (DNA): TGTGCCAGCAGTGTGCGCGGTGAGCAGTTCTTC. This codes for CASSVRGEQFF.

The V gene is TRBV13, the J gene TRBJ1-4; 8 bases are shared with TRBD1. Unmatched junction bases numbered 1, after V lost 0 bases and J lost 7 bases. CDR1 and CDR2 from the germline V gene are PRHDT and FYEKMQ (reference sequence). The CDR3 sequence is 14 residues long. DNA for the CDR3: TGTGCCAGCAGCTTAGGTGGACAGGGTGAAAAACTGTTTTTT. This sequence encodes CASSLGGQGEKLFF. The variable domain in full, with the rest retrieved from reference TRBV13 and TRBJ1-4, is AAGVIQSPRHLIKEKRETATLKCYPIPRHDTVYWYQQGPGQDPQFLISFYEKMQSDKGSIPDRFSAQQFSDYHSELNMSSLELGDSALYFCASSLGGQGEKLFFGSGTQLSVL.

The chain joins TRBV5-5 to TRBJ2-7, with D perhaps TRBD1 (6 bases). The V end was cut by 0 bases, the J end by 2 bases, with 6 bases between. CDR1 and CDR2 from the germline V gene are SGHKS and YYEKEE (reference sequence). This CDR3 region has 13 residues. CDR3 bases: TGTGCCAGCAGCTTGGACAGGGCCTACGAGCAGTACTTC. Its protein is CASSLDRAYEQYF.

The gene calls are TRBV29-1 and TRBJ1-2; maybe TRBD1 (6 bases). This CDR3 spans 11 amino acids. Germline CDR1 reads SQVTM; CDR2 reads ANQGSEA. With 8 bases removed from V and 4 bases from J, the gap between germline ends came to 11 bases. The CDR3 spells CSTQQGYGYTF. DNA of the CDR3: TGCAGCACGCAACAGGGCTATGGCTACACCTTC.

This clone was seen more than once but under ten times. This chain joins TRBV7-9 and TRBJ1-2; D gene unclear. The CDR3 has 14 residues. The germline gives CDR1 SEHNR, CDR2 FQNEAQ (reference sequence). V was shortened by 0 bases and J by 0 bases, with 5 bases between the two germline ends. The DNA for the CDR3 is TGTGCCAGCAGCTTAGCGGCTTCTAACTATGGCTACACCTTC. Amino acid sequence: CASSLAASNYGYTF.

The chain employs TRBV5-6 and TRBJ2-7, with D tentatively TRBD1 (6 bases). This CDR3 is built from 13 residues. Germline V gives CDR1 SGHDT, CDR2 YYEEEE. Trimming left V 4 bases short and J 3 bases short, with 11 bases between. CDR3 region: CASSDSTGYEQYF. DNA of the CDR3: TGTGCCAGCAGCGACTCGACAGGCTACGAGCAGTACTTC. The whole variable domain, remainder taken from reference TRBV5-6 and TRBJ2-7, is DAGVTQSPTHLIKTRGQQVTLRCSPKSGHDTVSWYQQALGQGPQFIFQYYEEEERQRGNFPDRFSGHQFPNYSSELNVNALLLGDSALYLCASSDSTGYEQYFGPGTRLTVT.

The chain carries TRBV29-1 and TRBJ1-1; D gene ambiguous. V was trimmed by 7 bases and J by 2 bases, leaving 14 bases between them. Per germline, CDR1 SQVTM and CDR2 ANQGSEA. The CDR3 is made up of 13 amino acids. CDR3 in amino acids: CSAPREGNTEAFF. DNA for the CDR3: TGCAGCGCCCCGAGGGAGGGAAACACTGAAGCTTTCTTT.

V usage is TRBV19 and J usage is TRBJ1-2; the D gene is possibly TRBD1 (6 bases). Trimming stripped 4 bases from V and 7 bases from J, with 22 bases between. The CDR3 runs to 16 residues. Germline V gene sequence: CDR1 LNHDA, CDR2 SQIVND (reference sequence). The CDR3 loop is CASSSTGTAIELGYTF. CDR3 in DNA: TGTGCCAGTAGTAGCACAGGGACGGCTATTGAGCTTGGCTACACCTTC.

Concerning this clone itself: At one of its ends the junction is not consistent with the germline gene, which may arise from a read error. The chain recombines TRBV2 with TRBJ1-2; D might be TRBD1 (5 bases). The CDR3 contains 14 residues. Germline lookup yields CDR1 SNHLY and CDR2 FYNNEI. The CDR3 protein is CASTDRAGSYSYTF. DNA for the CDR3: TGTGCCAGCACAGACAGAGCAGGGTCCTATAGCTACACCTTC.

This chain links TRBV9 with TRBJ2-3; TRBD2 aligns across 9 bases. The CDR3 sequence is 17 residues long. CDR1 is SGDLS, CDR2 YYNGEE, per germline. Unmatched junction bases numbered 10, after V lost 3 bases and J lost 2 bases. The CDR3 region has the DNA TGTGCCAGCAGCGCGCCCCGGCGGGGGGGCGACACAGATACGCAGTATTTT. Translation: CASSAPRRGGDTDTQYF.